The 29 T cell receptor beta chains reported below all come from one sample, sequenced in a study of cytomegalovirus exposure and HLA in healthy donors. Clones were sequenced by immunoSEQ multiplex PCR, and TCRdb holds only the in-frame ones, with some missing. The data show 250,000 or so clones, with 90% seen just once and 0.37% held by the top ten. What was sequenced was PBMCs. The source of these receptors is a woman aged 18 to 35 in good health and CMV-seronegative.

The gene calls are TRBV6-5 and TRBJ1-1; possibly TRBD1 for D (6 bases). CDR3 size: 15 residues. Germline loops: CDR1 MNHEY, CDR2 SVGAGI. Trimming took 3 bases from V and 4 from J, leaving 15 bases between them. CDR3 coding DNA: TGTGCCAGCAGTTATGGGGGGGCTAGGCGCACTGAAGCTTTCTTT. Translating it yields CASSYGGARRTEAFF.

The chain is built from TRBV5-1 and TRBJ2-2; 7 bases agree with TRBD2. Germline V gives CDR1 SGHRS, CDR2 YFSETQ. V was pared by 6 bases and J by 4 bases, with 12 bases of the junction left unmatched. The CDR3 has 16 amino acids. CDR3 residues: CASKARGVISTGELFF. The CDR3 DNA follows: TGCGCCAGCAAGGCTCGGGGGGTGATAAGCACCGGGGAGCTGTTTTTT.

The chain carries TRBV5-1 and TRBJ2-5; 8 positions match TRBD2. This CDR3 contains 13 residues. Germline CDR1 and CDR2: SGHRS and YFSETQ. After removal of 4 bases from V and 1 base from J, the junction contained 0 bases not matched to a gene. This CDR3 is CASSGTSQETQYF. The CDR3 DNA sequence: TGCGCCAGCAGCGGGACTAGCCAAGAGACCCAGTACTTC.

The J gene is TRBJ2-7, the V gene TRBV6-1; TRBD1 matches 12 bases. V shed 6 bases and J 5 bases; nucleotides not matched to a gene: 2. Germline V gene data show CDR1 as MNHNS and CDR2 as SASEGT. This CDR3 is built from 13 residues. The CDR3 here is CASRGQGANEQYV. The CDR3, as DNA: TGTGCCAGCAGGGGACAGGGGGCTAACGAGCAGTACGTC.

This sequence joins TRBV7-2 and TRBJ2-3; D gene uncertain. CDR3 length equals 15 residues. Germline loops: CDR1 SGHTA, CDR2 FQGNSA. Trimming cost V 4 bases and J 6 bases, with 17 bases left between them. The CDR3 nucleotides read TGTGCCAGCAGCTCCACCGCGCATAGAGCGGATACGCAGTATTTT. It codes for CASSSTAHRADTQYF.

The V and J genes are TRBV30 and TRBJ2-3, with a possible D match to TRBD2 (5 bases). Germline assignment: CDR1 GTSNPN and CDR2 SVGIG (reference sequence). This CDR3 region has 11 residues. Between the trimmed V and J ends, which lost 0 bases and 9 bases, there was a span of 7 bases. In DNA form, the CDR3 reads TGTGCCTGGAGTGTCGGGGAAACGCAGTATTTT. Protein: CAWSVGETQYF. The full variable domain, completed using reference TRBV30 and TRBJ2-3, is SQTIHQWPATLVQPVGSPLSLECTVEGTSNPNLYWYRQAAGRGLQLLFYSVGIGQISSEVPQNLSASRPQDRQFILSSKKLLLSDSGFYLCAWSVGETQYFGPGTRLTVL.

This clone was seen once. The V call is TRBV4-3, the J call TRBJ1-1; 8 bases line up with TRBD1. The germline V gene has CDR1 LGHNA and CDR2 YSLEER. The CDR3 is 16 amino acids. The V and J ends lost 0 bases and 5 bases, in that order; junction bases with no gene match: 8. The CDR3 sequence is CASSQDQGRGHTEAFF. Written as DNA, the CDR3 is TGCGCCAGCAGCCAAGATCAGGGCAGGGGGCATACTGAAGCTTTCTTT.

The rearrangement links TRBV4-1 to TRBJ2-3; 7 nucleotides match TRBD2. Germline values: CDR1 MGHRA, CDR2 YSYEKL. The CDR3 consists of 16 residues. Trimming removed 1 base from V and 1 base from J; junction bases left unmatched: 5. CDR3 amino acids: CASSQGEGSRTDTQYF. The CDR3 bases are TGCGCCAGCAGCCAAGGGGAGGGGTCCCGCACAGATACGCAGTATTTT.

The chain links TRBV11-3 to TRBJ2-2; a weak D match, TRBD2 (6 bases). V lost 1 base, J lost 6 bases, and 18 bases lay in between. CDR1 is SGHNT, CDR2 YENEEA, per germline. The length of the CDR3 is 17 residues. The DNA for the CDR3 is TGTGCCAGCAGCTTAGTTTCCTTAAGCGGGTTTTCCGGGGAGCTGTTTTTT. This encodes CASSLVSLSGFSGELFF.

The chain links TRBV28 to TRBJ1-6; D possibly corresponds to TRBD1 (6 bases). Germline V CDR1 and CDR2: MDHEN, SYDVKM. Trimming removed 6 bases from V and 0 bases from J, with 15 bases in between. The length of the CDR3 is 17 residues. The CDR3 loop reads CASSEGVGVSYNSPLHF. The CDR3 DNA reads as TGTGCCAGCAGCGAGGGGGTAGGAGTCTCCTATAATTCACCCCTCCACTTT.

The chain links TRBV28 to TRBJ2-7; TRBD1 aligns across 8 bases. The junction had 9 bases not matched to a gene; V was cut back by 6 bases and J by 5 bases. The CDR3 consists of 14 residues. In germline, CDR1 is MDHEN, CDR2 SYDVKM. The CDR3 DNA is TGTGCCAGCAGGGGGGTACAGGGGGTCCACGAGCAGTACTTC. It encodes CASRGVQGVHEQYF.

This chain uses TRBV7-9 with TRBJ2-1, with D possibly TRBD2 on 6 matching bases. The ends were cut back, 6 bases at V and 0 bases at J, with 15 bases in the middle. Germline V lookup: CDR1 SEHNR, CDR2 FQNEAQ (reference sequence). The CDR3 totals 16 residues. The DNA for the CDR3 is TGTGCCAGCAGAGCACGACCGGGACTCTCCTACAATGAGCAGTTCTTC. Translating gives CASRARPGLSYNEQFF. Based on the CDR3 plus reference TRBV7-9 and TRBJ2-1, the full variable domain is DTGVSQNPRHKITKRGQNVTFRCDPISEHNRLYWYRQTLGQGPEFLTYFQNEAQLEKSRLLSDRFSAERPKGSFSTLEIQRTEQGDSAMYLCASRARPGLSYNEQFFGPGTRLTVL.

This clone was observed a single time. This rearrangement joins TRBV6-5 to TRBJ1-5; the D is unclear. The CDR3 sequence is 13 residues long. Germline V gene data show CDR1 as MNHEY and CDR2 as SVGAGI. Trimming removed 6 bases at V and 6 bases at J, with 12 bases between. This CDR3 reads CASRLDRAQPQHF. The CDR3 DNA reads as TGTGCCAGCAGACTAGACCGGGCTCAGCCCCAGCATTTT.

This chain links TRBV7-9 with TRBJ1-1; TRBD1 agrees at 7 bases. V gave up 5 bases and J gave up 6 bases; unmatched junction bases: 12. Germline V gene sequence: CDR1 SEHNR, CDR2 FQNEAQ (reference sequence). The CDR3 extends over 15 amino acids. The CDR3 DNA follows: TGTGCCAGCAGCCTAGGCGACAGGGAAGCCGCTGAAGCTTTCTTT. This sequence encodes CASSLGDREAAEAFF.

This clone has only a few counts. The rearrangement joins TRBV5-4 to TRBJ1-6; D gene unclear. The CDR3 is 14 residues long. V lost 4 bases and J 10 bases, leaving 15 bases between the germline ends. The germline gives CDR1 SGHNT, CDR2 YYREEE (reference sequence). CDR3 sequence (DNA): TGTGCCAGCAGCCCCGAGTCCCTGGGCTCACCCCTCCACTTT. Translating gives CASSPESLGSPLHF.

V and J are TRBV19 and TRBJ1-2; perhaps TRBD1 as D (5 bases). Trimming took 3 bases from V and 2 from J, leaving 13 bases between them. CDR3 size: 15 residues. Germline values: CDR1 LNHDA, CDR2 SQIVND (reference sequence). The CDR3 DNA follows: TGTGCCAGTAGTATGGTAGGGGATCAGAACTATGGCTACACCTTC. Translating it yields CASSMVGDQNYGYTF. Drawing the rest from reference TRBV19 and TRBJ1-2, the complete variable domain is DGGITQSPKYLFRKEGQNVTLSCEQNLNHDAMYWYRQDPGQGLRLIYYSQIVNDFQKGDIAEGYSVSREKKESFPLTVTSAQKNPTAFYLCASSMVGDQNYGYTFGSGTRLTVV.

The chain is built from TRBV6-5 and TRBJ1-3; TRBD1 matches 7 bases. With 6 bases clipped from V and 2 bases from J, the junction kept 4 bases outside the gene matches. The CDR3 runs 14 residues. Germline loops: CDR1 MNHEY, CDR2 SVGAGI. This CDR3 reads CASRSDRAGNTIYF. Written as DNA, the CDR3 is TGTGCCAGCAGATCCGACAGGGCTGGAAACACCATATATTTT.

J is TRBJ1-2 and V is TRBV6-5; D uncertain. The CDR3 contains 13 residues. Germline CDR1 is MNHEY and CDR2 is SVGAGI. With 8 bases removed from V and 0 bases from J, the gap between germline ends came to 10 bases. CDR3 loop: CASHEAANYGYTF. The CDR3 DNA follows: TGTGCCAGCCATGAAGCGGCTAACTATGGCTACACCTTC.

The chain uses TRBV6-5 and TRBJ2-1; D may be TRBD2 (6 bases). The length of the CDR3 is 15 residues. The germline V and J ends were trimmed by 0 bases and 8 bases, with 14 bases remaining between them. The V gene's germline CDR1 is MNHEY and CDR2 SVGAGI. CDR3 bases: TGTGCCAGCAGTTACTCGATGGGGCGGGGTCATGAGCAGTTCTTC. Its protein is CASSYSMGRGHEQFF.

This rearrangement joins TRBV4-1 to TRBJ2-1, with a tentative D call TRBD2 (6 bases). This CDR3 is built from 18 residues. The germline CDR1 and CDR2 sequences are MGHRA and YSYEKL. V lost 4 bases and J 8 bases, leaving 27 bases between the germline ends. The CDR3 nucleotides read TGCGCCAGCAGCCCGGAACCCCTTTCCGGGACTCCCGGGGATGAGCAGTTCTTC. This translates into CASSPEPLSGTPGDEQFF.

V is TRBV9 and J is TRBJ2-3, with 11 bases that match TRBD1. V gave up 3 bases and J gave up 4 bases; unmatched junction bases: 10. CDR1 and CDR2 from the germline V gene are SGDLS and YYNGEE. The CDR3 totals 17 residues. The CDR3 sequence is CASSGAGTGGWADTQYF. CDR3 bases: TGTGCCAGCAGCGGAGCCGGGACAGGGGGATGGGCAGATACGCAGTATTTT.

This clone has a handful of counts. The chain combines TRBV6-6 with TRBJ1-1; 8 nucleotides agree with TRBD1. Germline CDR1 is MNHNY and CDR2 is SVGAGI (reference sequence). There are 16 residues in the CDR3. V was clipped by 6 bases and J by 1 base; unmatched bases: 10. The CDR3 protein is CASSQGQGGWNTEAFF. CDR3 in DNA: TGTGCCAGCAGCCAAGGACAGGGAGGATGGAACACTGAAGCTTTCTTT.

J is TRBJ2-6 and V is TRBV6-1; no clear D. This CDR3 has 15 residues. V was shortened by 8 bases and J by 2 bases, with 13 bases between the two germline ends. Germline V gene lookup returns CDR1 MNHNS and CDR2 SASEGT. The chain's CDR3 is CASSVSLPGANVLTF. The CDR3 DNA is TGTGCCAGCTCAGTCAGTCTCCCTGGGGCCAACGTCCTGACTTTC.

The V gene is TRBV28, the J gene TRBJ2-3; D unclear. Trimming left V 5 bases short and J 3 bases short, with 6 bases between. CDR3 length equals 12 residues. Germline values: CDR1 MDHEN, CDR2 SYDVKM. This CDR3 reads CASSQLTDTQYF. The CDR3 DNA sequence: TGTGCCAGCAGTCAGTTGACAGATACGCAGTATTTT.

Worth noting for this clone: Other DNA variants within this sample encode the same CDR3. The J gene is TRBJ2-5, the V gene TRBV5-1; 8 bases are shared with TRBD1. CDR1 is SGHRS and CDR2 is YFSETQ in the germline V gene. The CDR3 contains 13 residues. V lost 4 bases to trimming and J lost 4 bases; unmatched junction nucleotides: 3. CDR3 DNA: TGCGCCAGCAGCCCCGGACAGGGAGAGACCCAGTACTTC. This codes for CASSPGQGETQYF.

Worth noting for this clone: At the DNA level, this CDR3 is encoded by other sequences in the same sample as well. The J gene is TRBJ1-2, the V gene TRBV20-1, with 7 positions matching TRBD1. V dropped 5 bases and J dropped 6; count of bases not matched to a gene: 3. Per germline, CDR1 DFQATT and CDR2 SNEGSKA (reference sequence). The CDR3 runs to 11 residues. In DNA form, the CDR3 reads TGCAGTGCTCCAGACAGGGATGGCTACACCTTC. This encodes CSAPDRDGYTF.

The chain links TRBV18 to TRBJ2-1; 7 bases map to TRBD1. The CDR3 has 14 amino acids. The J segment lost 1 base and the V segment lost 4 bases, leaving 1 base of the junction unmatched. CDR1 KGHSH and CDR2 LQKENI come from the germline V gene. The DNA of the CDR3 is TGTGCCAGCTCACTACAGGGGTCCTACAATGAGCAGTTCTTC. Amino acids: CASSLQGSYNEQFF. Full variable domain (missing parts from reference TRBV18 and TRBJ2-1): NAGVMQNPRHLVRRRGQEARLRCSPMKGHSHVYWYRQLPEEGLKFMVYLQKENIIDESGMPKERFSAEFPKEGPSILRIQQVVRGDSAAYFCASSLQGSYNEQFFGPGTRLTVL.

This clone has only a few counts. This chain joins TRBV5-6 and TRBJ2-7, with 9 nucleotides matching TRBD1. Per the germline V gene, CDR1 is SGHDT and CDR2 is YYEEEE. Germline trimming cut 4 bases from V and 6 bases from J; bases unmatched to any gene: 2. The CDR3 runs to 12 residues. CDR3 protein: CASSMTGGEQYV. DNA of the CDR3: TGTGCCAGCAGCATGACAGGGGGCGAGCAGTACGTC.

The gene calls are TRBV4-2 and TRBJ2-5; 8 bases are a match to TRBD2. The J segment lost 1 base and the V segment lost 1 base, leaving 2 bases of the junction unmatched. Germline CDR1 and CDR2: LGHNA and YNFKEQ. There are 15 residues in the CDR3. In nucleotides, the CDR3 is TGTGCCAGCAGCCAAGGCGCGGGGGGCCAAGAGACCCAGTACTTC. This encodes CASSQGAGGQETQYF.